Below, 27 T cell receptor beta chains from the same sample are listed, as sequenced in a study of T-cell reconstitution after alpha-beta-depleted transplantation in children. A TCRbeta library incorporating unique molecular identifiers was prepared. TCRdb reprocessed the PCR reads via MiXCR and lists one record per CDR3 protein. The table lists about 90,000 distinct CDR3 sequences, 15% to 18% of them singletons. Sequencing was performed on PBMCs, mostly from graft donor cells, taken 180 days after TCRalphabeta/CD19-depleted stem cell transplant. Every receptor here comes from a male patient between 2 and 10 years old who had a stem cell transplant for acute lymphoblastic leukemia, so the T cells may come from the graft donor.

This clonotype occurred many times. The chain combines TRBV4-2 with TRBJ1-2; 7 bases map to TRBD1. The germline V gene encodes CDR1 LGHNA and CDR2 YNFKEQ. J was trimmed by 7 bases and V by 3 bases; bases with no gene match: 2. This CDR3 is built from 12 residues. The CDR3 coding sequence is TGTGCCAGCAGCCAGGGGACAGCTGGCTACACCTTC. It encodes CASSQGTAGYTF.

The CDR3 nucleotides are TGTGCCAGCAATCCGGGACCCCTGAGGCTTAGCACAGATACGCAGTATTTT. Its translation: CASNPGPLRLSTDTQYF. J is TRBJ2-3 and V is TRBV7-8; either TRBD1 or TRBD2 may supply D (5 bases each). The CDR3 length is 17 residues. Trimming removed 7 bases from V and 0 bases from J, with 20 bases in between. Germline V gene sequence: CDR1 SGHVS, CDR2 FQNEAQ.

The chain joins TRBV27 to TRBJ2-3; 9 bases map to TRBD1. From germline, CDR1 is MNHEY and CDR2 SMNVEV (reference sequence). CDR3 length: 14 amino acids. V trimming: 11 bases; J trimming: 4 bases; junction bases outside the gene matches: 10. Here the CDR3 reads CASSAGQGADTQYF. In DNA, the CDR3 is TGTGCCTCCTCCGCGGGACAGGGCGCAGATACGCAGTATTTT.

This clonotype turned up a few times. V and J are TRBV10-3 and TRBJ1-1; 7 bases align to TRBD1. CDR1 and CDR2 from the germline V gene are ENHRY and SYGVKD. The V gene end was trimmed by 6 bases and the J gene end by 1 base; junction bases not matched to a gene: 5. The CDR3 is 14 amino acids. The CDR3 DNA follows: TGTGCCATCAGACACGGACAGGAGAACACTGAAGCTTTCTTT. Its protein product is CAIRHGQENTEAFF.

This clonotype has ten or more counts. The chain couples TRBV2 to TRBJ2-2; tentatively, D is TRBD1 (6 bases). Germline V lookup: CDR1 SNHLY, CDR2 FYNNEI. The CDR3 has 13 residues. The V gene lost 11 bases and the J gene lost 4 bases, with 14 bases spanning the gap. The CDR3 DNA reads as TGTGCCTCCCAGGGGTTGAGCACCGGGGAGCTGTTTTTT. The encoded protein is CASQGLSTGELFF.

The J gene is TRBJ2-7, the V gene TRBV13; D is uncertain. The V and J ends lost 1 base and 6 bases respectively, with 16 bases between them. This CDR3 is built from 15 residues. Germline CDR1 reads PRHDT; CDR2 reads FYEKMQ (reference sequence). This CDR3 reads CASSLASGRGSEQYF. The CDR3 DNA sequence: TGTGCCAGCAGCTTAGCATCTGGGCGAGGTAGCGAGCAGTACTTC.

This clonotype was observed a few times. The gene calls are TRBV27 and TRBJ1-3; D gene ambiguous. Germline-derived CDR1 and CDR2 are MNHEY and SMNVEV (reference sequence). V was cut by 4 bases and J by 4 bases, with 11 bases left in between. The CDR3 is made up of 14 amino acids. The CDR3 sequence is CASSSDQMGNTIYF. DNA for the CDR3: TGTGCCAGCAGTTCGGACCAAATGGGAAACACCATATATTTT.

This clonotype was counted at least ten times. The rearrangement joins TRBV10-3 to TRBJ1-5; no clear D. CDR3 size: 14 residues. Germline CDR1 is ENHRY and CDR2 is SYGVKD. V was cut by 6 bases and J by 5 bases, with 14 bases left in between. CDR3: CAISADGIDQPQHF. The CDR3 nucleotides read TGTGCCATCAGCGCCGACGGAATTGATCAGCCCCAGCATTTT.

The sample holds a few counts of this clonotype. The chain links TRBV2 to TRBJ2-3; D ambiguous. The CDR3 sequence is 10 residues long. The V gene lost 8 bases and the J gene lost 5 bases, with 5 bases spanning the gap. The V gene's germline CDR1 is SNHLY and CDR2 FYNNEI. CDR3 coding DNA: TGTGCCAGCCTCGGAGATACGCAGTATTTT. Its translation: CASLGDTQYF.

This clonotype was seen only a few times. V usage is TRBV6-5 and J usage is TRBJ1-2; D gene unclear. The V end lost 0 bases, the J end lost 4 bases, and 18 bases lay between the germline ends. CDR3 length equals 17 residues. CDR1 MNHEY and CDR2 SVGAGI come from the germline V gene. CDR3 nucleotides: TGTGCCAGCAGTTACTCCCACATAGTGGGTCCACCCTATGGCTACACCTTC. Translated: CASSYSHIVGPPYGYTF.

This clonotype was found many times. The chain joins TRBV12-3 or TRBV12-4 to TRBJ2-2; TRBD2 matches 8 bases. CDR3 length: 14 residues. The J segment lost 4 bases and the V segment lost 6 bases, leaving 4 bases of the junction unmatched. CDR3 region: CASRERGSTGELFF. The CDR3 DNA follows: TGTGCCAGCAGGGAGCGGGGGAGCACCGGGGAGCTGTTTTTT.

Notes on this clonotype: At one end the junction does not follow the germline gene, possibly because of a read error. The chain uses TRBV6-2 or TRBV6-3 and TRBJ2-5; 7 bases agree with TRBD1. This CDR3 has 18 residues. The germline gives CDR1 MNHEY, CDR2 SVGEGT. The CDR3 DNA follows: TGTGTCAGCAGTTACTCACGGACTCTTTGGGACAGCCAAGAGACCCAGTACTTC. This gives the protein CVSSYSRTLWDSQETQYF.

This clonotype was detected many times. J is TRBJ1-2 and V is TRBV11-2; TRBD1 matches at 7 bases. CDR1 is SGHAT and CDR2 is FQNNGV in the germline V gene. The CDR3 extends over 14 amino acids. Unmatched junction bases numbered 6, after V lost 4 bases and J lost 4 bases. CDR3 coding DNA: TGTGCCAGCAGCTCGACAGGGTTCATCTATGGCTACACCTTC. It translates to CASSSTGFIYGYTF.

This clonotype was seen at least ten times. The CDR3 sequence: CASSLSPGLSSPLHF. DNA for the CDR3: TGCGCCAGCAGCTTGTCGCCAGGTTTGAGTTCACCCCTCCACTTT. This rearrangement joins TRBV5-1 to TRBJ1-6, with D hard to call. CDR1 is SGHRS and CDR2 is YFSETQ in the germline V gene. The CDR3 extends over 15 amino acids. V lost 1 base and J lost 9, with 14 bases in between.

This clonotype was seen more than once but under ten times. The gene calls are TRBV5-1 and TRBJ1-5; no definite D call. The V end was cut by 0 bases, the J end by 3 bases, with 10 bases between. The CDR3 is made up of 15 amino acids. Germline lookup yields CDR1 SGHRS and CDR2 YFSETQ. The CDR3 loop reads CASSLEGRNNQPQHF. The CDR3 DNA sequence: TGCGCCAGCAGCTTGGAGGGAAGGAACAATCAGCCCCAGCATTTT.

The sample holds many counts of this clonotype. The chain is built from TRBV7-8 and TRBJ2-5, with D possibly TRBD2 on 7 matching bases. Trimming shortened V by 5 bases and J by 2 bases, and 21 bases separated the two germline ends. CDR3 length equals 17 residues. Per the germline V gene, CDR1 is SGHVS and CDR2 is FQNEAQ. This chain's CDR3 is CASSAFWGGHRQETQYF. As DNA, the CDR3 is TGTGCCAGCAGCGCCTTCTGGGGGGGACACCGGCAAGAGACCCAGTACTTC.

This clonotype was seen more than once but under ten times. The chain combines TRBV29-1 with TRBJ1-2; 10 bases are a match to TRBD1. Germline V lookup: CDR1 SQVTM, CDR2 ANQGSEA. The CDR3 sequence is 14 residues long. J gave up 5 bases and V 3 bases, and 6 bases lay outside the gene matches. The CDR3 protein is CSVDPTGGLYGYTF. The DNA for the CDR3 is TGCAGCGTTGATCCGACAGGGGGCCTTTATGGCTACACCTTC.

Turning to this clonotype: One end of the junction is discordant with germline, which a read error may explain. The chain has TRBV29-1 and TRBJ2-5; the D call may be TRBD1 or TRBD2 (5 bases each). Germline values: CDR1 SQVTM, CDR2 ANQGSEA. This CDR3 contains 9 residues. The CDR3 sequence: CRLRVQEDF. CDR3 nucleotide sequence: TGCAGACTACGAGTACAGGAGGACTTC.

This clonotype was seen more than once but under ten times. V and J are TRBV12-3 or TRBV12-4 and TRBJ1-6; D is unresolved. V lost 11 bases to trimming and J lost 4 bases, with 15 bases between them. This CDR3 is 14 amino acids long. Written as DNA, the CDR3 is TGTGCCTGTGAGGACGCGGGATATAATTCACCCCTCCACTTT. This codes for CACEDAGYNSPLHF.

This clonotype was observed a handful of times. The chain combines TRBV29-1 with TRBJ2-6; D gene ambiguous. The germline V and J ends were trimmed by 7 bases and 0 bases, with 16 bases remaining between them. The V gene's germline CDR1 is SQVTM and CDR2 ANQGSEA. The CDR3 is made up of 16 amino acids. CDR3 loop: CSALPVVSSGANVLTF. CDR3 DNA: TGCAGCGCCCTCCCGGTCGTAAGCTCTGGGGCCAACGTCCTGACTTTC.

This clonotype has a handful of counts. The CDR3 DNA reads TGCAGCGTGGGTCGGACAGATCTAGCCAAAAACATTCAGTACTTC. It encodes CSVGRTDLAKNIQYF. V gene TRBV29-1 combines with J gene TRBJ2-4; D possibly corresponds to TRBD1 (6 bases). V was pared by 6 bases and J by 0 bases, with 15 bases between. Germline CDR1 SQVTM, CDR2 ANQGSEA. This CDR3 contains 15 residues.

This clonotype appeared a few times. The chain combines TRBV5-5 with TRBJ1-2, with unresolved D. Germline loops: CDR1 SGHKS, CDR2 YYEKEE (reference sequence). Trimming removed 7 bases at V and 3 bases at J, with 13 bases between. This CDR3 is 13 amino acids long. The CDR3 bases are TGTGCCAGCTGGCAAGGAGGTGACTATGGCTACACCTTC. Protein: CASWQGGDYGYTF.

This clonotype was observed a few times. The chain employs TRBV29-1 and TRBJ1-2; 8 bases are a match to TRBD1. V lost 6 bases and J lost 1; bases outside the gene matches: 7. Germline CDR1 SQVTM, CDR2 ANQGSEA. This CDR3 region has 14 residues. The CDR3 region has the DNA TGCAGCGTACACGACAGGGGCATTAACTATGGCTACACCTTC. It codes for CSVHDRGINYGYTF.

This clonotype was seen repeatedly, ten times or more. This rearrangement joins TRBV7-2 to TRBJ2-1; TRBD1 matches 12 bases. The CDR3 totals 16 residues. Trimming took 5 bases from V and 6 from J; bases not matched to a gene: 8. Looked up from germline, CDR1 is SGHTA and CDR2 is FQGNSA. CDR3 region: CASSLVWGQGANEQFF. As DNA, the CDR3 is TGTGCCAGCAGCCTCGTGTGGGGACAGGGGGCCAATGAGCAGTTCTTC.

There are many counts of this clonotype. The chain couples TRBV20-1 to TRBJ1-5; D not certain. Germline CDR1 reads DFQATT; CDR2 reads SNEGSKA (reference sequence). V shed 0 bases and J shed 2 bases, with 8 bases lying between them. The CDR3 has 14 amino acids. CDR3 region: CSAREGRGNQPQHF. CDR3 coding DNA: TGCAGTGCTAGAGAAGGGAGGGGCAATCAGCCCCAGCATTTT.

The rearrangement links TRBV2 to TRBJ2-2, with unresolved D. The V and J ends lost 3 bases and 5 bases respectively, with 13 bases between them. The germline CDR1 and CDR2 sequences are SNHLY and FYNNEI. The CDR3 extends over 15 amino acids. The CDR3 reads CASSDWARTTGELFF. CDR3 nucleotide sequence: TGTGCCAGCAGTGATTGGGCCCGAACGACCGGGGAGCTGTTTTTT.

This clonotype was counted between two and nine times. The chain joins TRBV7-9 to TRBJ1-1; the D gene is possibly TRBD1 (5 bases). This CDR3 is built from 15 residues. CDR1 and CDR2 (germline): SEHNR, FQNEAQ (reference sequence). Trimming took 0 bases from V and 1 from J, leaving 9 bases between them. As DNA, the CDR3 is TGTGCCAGCAGCTTAGCGGGACGGGGGAACACTGAAGCTTTCTTT. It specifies CASSLAGRGNTEAFF.